The 29 T cell receptor beta chains reported below all come from one sample, sequenced in a study of CD8+ T cells in alopecia areata. RNA extraction was followed by reverse transcription into cDNA, which acted as the sequencing template. Clones were sequenced by immunoSEQ multiplex PCR, and TCRdb holds only the in-frame ones, with some missing. The sample records over 150,000 clones, about 53% being singletons. Treatment reported: oral pan-JAK inhibitor, 5-10 mg twice daily. Sequenced here: CD8+ T cells sorted from blood, sampled at week 24, from a patient treated with tofacitinib. The receptor set was obtained from a human donor with alopecia areata.

The table lists this clone with a few counts. The V and J genes are TRBV4-3 and TRBJ2-5; D call uncertain. Germline CDR1 is LGHNA and CDR2 is YSLEER. Between the trimmed V and J ends, which lost 2 bases and 4 bases, there was a span of 8 bases. The CDR3 extends over 13 amino acids. The CDR3 nucleotides are TGCGCCAGCAGCCAAAGATCCGGAGAGACCCAGTACTTC. This sequence encodes CASSQRSGETQYF.

This chain connects TRBV13 to TRBJ2-2, with 9 bases lining up with TRBD1. The V segment lost 5 bases and the J segment 6 bases; nucleotides outside the gene matches: 4. Germline V CDR1 and CDR2: PRHDT, FYEKMQ (reference sequence). CDR3 length: 14 amino acids. This CDR3 reads CASSTRDRAGELFF. DNA of the CDR3: TGTGCCAGCAGCACACGGGACAGGGCCGGGGAGCTGTTTTTT.

This chain joins TRBV29-1 and TRBJ1-1, with D perhaps TRBD1 (6 bases). The CDR3 spans 15 residues. Germline CDR1 and CDR2: SQVTM and ANQGSEA. V was trimmed by 7 bases and J by 8 bases, leaving 26 bases between them. CDR3 sequence (DNA): TGCAGCGGAGGTACAGGGTCTCGGGAAAGGGAAGAAGCTTTCTTT. It yields the protein CSGGTGSREREEAFF.

V and J are TRBV4-1 and TRBJ2-7, with D possibly matching TRBD1 (6 bases). From germline, CDR1 is MGHRA and CDR2 YSYEKL. The CDR3 length is 14 residues. V was trimmed by 4 bases and J by 0 bases, leaving 10 bases between them. The CDR3 loop reads CASSLRDNSYEQYF. The CDR3 DNA sequence: TGCGCCAGCAGCCTCCGGGACAACTCCTACGAGCAGTACTTC.

The chain has TRBV20-1 and TRBJ2-3; the D gene is possibly TRBD2 (5 bases). This CDR3 region has 11 residues. Trimming took off 0 bases at V and 10 bases at J, with 8 bases between the two ends. Germline CDR1 is DFQATT and CDR2 is SNEGSKA (reference sequence). This CDR3 reads CSAREAVPQYF. The CDR3 DNA is TGCAGTGCTAGAGAAGCGGTACCGCAGTATTTT.

The rearrangement uses TRBV5-6 and TRBJ2-2, with D unclear. CDR3 length: 13 residues. Trimming cost V 5 bases and J 3 bases, with 8 bases left between them. The germline V gene encodes CDR1 SGHDT and CDR2 YYEEEE. The CDR3 coding sequence is TGTGCCAGCAGTTCTACGGACACCGGGGAGCTGTTTTTT. Translating it yields CASSSTDTGELFF.

The V and J genes are TRBV29-1 and TRBJ2-2; 10 bases are a match to TRBD1. The ends lost 1 base at V and 6 bases at J; junction bases unmatched: 5. The V gene's germline CDR1 is SQVTM and CDR2 ANQGSEA. The CDR3 is 15 residues long. CDR3: CSVEGDRGQAGELFF. The CDR3 DNA reads TGCAGCGTTGAAGGGGACAGGGGCCAAGCCGGGGAGCTGTTTTTT.

This clone showed up just once. CDR3: CAWSAGTSGGAGDTQYF. As DNA, the CDR3 is TGTGCCTGGAGTGCCGGGACTAGCGGGGGGGCCGGTGATACGCAGTATTTT. The chain recombines TRBV30 with TRBJ2-3; 16 bases align to TRBD2. Per the germline V gene, CDR1 is GTSNPN and CDR2 is SVGIG (reference sequence). The CDR3 is made up of 17 amino acids. V dropped 1 base and J dropped 6; count of bases not matched to a gene: 7.

The chain employs TRBV11-2 and TRBJ1-1; possible D gene TRBD1, 5 bases. Trimming removed 2 bases at V and 4 bases at J, with 8 bases between. Germline V CDR1 and CDR2: SGHAT, FQNNGV. The CDR3 contains 13 residues. The CDR3 DNA sequence: TGTGCCAGCAGCTTAAAGGGGAGCACTGAAGCTTTCTTT. Its protein product is CASSLKGSTEAFF.

This clone has a handful of counts. The chain links TRBV27 to TRBJ2-7; D possibly corresponds to TRBD2 (5 bases). V gave up 2 bases and J gave up 0 bases, with 14 bases separating them. CDR1 and CDR2 (germline): MNHEY, SMNVEV (reference sequence). The CDR3 is made up of 16 amino acids. As DNA, the CDR3 is TGTGCCAGCAGTTTAAACCGGGATAAGCCCTCCTACGAGCAGTACTTC. Protein sequence: CASSLNRDKPSYEQYF.

The chain employs TRBV15 and TRBJ1-6, with D possibly matching TRBD1 (5 bases). Trimming shortened V by 9 bases and J by 7 bases, and 13 bases separated the two germline ends. Germline lookup yields CDR1 LNHNV and CDR2 YYDKDF (reference sequence). CDR3 length equals 13 residues. The CDR3, as DNA: TGTGCCACTCGGGACTACAGAAATTCACCCCTCCACTTT. This encodes CATRDYRNSPLHF.

In this sample, this clone turned up a few times. This CDR3 is CASSEEGAGNQPQHF. The CDR3 region has the DNA TGTGCCAGCAGTGAAGAGGGGGCCGGCAATCAGCCCCAGCATTTT. J is TRBJ1-5 and V is TRBV2, with TRBD1 matching over 7 bases. From germline, CDR1 is SNHLY and CDR2 FYNNEI. The CDR3 is 15 residues long. Trimming removed 1 base from V and 2 bases from J; junction bases left unmatched: 2.

This clone was found a few times. This chain links TRBV11-2 with TRBJ2-3, with D uncertain. V gave up 1 base and J gave up 2 bases, with 16 bases separating them. The CDR3 loop spans 17 amino acids. Germline V CDR1 and CDR2: SGHAT, FQNNGV. CDR3 protein: CASSLGVRSAYTDTQYF. DNA of the CDR3: TGTGCCAGCAGCTTAGGGGTTCGGAGCGCTTACACAGATACGCAGTATTTT.

This sequence joins TRBV29-1 and TRBJ2-5, with 7 bases lining up with TRBD2. CDR3 length: 13 residues. Germline-derived CDR1 and CDR2 are SQVTM and ANQGSEA. With 1 base clipped from V and 5 bases from J, the junction kept 4 bases outside the gene matches. DNA of the CDR3: TGCAGCGTTGAAGCGGGGAGGGAGGAGACCCAGTACTTC. It is translated as CSVEAGREETQYF.

This chain connects TRBV29-1 to TRBJ2-3; 9 positions agree with TRBD2. Trimming removed 3 bases from V and 4 bases from J; junction bases left unmatched: 5. Germline V gives CDR1 SQVTM, CDR2 ANQGSEA. This CDR3 contains 14 residues. The CDR3 protein is CSVEEAGGPDTQYF. The CDR3 coding sequence is TGCAGCGTTGAGGAGGCGGGGGGGCCAGATACGCAGTATTTT.

This clone was observed a handful of times. This chain connects TRBV4-3 to TRBJ2-1, with TRBD2 matching 10 bases. This CDR3 has 15 amino acids. The germline CDR1 and CDR2 sequences are LGHNA and YSLEER. The V gene end was trimmed by 4 bases and the J gene end by 3 bases; junction bases not matched to a gene: 3. In nucleotides, the CDR3 is TGCGCCAGCAGCCGAACTAGCGGGGACTACAATGAGCAGTTCTTC. Encoded protein: CASSRTSGDYNEQFF.

This clone was seen a few times. The identical CDR3 is also encoded by other nucleotide sequences in the sample. This chain links TRBV7-8 with TRBJ2-7; D gene ambiguous. Germline V gene lookup returns CDR1 SGHVS and CDR2 FQNEAQ. CDR3 size: 12 residues. V lost 5 bases and J 1 base, leaving 6 bases between the germline ends. CDR3 residues: CASSPTSYEQYF. In DNA form, the CDR3 reads TGTGCCAGCAGCCCTACGTCCTACGAGCAGTACTTC. Drawing the rest from reference TRBV7-8 and TRBJ2-7, the complete variable domain is GAGVSQSPRYKVAKRGQDVALRCDPISGHVSLFWYQQALGQGPEFLTYFQNEAQLDKSGLPSDRFFAERPEGSVSTLKIQRTQQEDSAVYLCASSPTSYEQYFGPGTRLTVT.

Details on this clone: A far larger clone is just one base off, so this is likely a read error. This chain uses TRBV9 with TRBJ1-2; D is uncertain. CDR1 is SGDLS and CDR2 is YYNGEE in the germline V gene. The CDR3 runs 14 residues. The CDR3 DNA follows: TGTGGCAGCAGCCCTAGTCTGGGAGAAAATGGCTACACCTTC. Its translation is CGSSPSLGENGYTF.

This clone was picked up a small number of times. The chain joins TRBV29-1 to TRBJ1-2; possible D gene TRBD1, 6 bases. V was cut by 3 bases and J by 7 bases, with 12 bases left in between. CDR1 and CDR2 (germline): SQVTM, ANQGSEA. The CDR3 runs to 12 residues. In nucleotides, the CDR3 is TGCAGCGTTGAGGGGGCGAAAGGTGGCTACACCTTC. It is translated as CSVEGAKGGYTF.

J is TRBJ2-3 and V is TRBV9; 8 bases agree with TRBD1. The CDR3 has 17 residues. With 4 bases clipped from V and 6 bases from J, the junction kept 16 bases outside the gene matches. The V gene's germline CDR1 is SGDLS and CDR2 YYNGEE. The CDR3 spells CASSPSGTGGPFDTQYF. The CDR3 coding sequence is TGTGCCAGCAGCCCCTCTGGGACAGGAGGGCCTTTTGATACGCAGTATTTT.

The CDR3 protein is CASSDGRAEKLFF. DNA of the CDR3: TGTGCCAGCAGCGACGGACGAGCCGAAAAACTGTTTTTT. This sequence joins TRBV9 and TRBJ1-4; D is ambiguous. The CDR3 runs to 13 residues. Trimming took 3 bases from V and 8 from J, leaving 11 bases between them. CDR1 SGDLS and CDR2 YYNGEE come from the germline V gene. The whole variable domain, filled in from reference TRBV9 and TRBJ1-4, reads DSGVTQTPKHLITATGQRVTLRCSPRSGDLSVYWYQQSLDQGLQFLIQYYNGEERAKGNILERFSAQQFPDLHSELNLSSLELGDSALYFCASSDGRAEKLFFGSGTQLSVL.

The chain combines TRBV29-1 with TRBJ2-1; D is unclear. The CDR3 is made up of 15 amino acids. Germline V CDR1 and CDR2: SQVTM, ANQGSEA. V shed 3 bases and J shed 2 bases, with 14 bases lying between them. CDR3 DNA: TGCAGCGTTGATGGGTCGCCACCAACCTACAATGAGCAGTTCTTC. Protein product: CSVDGSPPTYNEQFF.

The chain is built from TRBV15 and TRBJ1-2; D gene uncertain. The V gene's germline CDR1 is LNHNV and CDR2 YYDKDF (reference sequence). This CDR3 has 13 amino acids. The V and J ends lost 0 bases and 6 bases respectively, with 8 bases between them. Written as DNA, the CDR3 is TGTGCCACCAGCAGAGATCCGTACGATGGCTACACCTTC. It translates to CATSRDPYDGYTF.

V is TRBV4-3 and J is TRBJ2-1; 9 bases fit TRBD2. Germline V gene data show CDR1 as LGHNA and CDR2 as YSLEER. Trimming cost V 1 base and J 8 bases; bases outside gene matches: 9. The length of the CDR3 is 16 residues. The DNA of the CDR3 is TGCGCCAGCAGCCAAGTGTGGCGGGGGGGCCTGGATGAGCAGTTCTTC. It specifies CASSQVWRGGLDEQFF.

The gene calls are TRBV13 and TRBJ2-3; TRBD2 matches 12 bases. V was clipped by 5 bases and J by 4 bases; unmatched bases: 7. Per the germline V gene, CDR1 is PRHDT and CDR2 is FYEKMQ (reference sequence). The CDR3 is 16 residues long. This chain's CDR3 is CASSDASGGAADTQYF. The CDR3 nucleotides are TGTGCCAGCAGCGACGCTAGCGGGGGGGCAGCAGATACGCAGTATTTT.

The chain is built from TRBV5-6 and TRBJ2-7; D remains ambiguous. Germline V gene lookup returns CDR1 SGHDT and CDR2 YYEEEE. The CDR3 length is 14 residues. Trimming removed 7 bases at V and 1 base at J, with 15 bases between. As DNA, the CDR3 is TGTGCCAGCGTCGGCGGCGATGAATCCTACGAGCAGTACTTC. As protein: CASVGGDESYEQYF. Full variable domain (remainder filled in from reference TRBV5-6 and TRBJ2-7): DAGVTQSPTHLIKTRGQQVTLRCSPKSGHDTVSWYQQALGQGPQFIFQYYEEEERQRGNFPDRFSGHQFPNYSSELNVNALLLGDSALYLCASVGGDESYEQYFGPGTRLTVT.

This clone was counted once. This sequence joins TRBV13 and TRBJ1-2; D call uncertain. Trimming took off 0 bases at V and 4 bases at J, with 3 bases between the two ends. Germline assignment: CDR1 PRHDT and CDR2 FYEKMQ (reference sequence). This CDR3 comprises 12 residues. CDR3 DNA sequence: TGTGCCAGCAGCTTAGGCACCTATGGCTACACCTTC. Its translation is CASSLGTYGYTF.

This clone was observed a few times. The chain joins TRBV2 to TRBJ2-2; 7 positions match TRBD2. Germline loops: CDR1 SNHLY, CDR2 FYNNEI. The CDR3 has 15 residues. V lost 4 bases and J lost 0; bases outside the gene matches: 2. The CDR3 DNA sequence: TGTGCCAGCAGTGGGGAGGGACCGAACACCGGGGAGCTGTTTTTT. Protein: CASSGEGPNTGELFF.

This clone has more than one count but fewer than ten. J is TRBJ1-5 and V is TRBV7-2; TRBD1 is a possible D gene (5 bases). Deletions cut 3 bases from V and 0 bases from J, with 15 bases between. The CDR3 has 17 residues. Germline V gives CDR1 SGHTA, CDR2 FQGNSA. The CDR3 loop reads CASSFLDSDYSNQPQHF. DNA of the CDR3: TGTGCCAGCAGCTTCCTAGACAGCGATTATAGCAATCAGCCCCAGCATTTT.